This T cell receptor beta chain was captured in a study of T cells in Graves' hyperthyroidism and ophthalmopathy. Study conclusions and caveats: A median approximately 6.8 months before onset, the model predicted ophthalmopathy. Blood also showed most of the thyroid clonotypes that were expanded above 0.001.

Authors of the study amplified TCR beta CDR3 regions from RNA transcripts. The HTBI primer set served for first-round RT-PCR of the TCR CDR3. One entry per CDR3 protein results from TCRdb running MiXCR on the multiplex PCR reads. The sample has 550,000 to 850,000 distinct CDR3 sequences, approximately 18% seen once. At least ten counts were recorded for this clonotype. Its antigen remains unidentified. This CDR3 is 14 amino acids long. Germline V CDR1 and CDR2: SGHTA, FQGNSA. V was pared by 4 bases and J by 0 bases, with 10 bases between. Fresh peripheral blood, around 9.5 ml, yielded the PBMCs. Sequenced: blood. The receptor's source is a woman aged 45-65 years with Graves' hyperthyroidism that later progressed to Graves' ophthalmopathy. The chain is built from TRBV7-2 and TRBJ2-7, with D unclear. The CDR3: CASSSGRISYEQYF. In DNA form, the CDR3 reads TGTGCCAGCAGCTCCGGACGGATCTCCTACGAGCAGTACTTC.